This TCR beta chain was identified in a study of human T cells and chemical hapten exposure. For the study at large: Diphenylcyclopropenone was administered weekly to the scalp of patients throughout the roughly 22-week study.

The time point is: patch test 1, 2 weeks after DPC sensitization. Treatment defined: therapeutic diphenylcyclopropenone sensitization with weekly scalp DPC. Alopecia patients deemed DPC-suitable, aged 18 to 70, excluding pregnancy. One entry per CDR3 protein results from TCRdb running MiXCR on the RACE reads. The data hold around 190,000 distinct CDR3 sequences, with around 22% observed a single time. V was cut by 6 bases and J by 9 bases, with 21 bases left in between. The CDR3 runs to 14 residues. Germline assignment: CDR1 DFQATT and CDR2 SNEGSKA (reference sequence). This clonotype was obtained from a woman between 50 and 59 years old with alopecia areata. Some clones in this sample may be carry-over from other donors' samples. This chain joins TRBV20-1 and TRBJ2-1, with D possibly matching TRBD1 (6 bases). The starting material was whole blood, obtained in connection with sensitization to the hapten diphenylcyclopropenone (DPC). The CDR3 reads CSATSPTGVSEQFF. Written as DNA, the CDR3 is TGCAGTGCAACCTCGCCGACAGGAGTAAGTGAGCAGTTCTTC.